This T cell receptor beta chain was sequenced for a study of neurological immune-mediated disorders. This clonotype was counted a few times. Each CDR3 protein is one row after TCRdb ran MiXCR on the 5' RACE reads. The sample has over 35,000 distinct CDR3 sequences, around 4.5% seen once. Germline assignment: CDR1 SEHNR and CDR2 FQNEAQ (reference sequence). Trimming removed 5 bases from V and 1 base from J, with 11 bases in between. The CDR3 covers 14 residues. The TCR comes from a woman aged 55-75 years with multiple sclerosis. The chain couples TRBV7-9 to TRBJ1-1; TRBD1 is a possible D gene (5 bases). Sequencing input: PBMCs. The CDR3 spells CASSIIQANTEAFF. As DNA, the CDR3 is TGTGCCAGCAGCATAATACAGGCGAACACTGAAGCTTTCTTT. Looking up the rest from reference TRBV7-9 and TRBJ1-1 gives the full variable domain: DTGVSQNPRHKITKRGQNVTFRCDPISEHNRLYWYRQTLGQGPEFLTYFQNEAQLEKSRLLSDRFSAERPKGSFSTLEIQRTEQGDSAMYLCASSIIQANTEAFFGQGTRLTVV.